These 20 T cell receptor beta chains came from one sample sequenced in a study of technical replicates of blood from several donors. TCRdb's table, derived via immunoSEQ multiplex PCR, lists solely in-frame clones and lacks some. The table records about 62,000 clones, more than 75% of them present only once. Sequencing input: PBMCs. These receptors were obtained from a human donor in good health. Some clones in this sample may be carry-over from other donors' samples.

The rearrangement links TRBV4-1 to TRBJ1-2, with 8 bases matching TRBD1. The CDR3 length is 14 residues. V gave up 2 bases and J gave up 8 bases; unmatched junction bases: 7. Germline V gene lookup returns CDR1 MGHRA and CDR2 YSYEKL. The CDR3 loop is CASSQSGQGGGYTF. CDR3 in DNA: TGCGCCAGCAGCCAAAGCGGACAGGGTGGAGGCTACACCTTC.

The genes are TRBV2 and TRBJ2-3, with no clear D. V was pared by 1 base and J by 2 bases, with 13 bases between. This CDR3 spans 16 amino acids. Germline CDR1 reads SNHLY; CDR2 reads FYNNEI. CDR3 in amino acids: CASSEGGPSSTDTQYF. CDR3 DNA: TGTGCCAGCAGTGAAGGTGGGCCGTCTTCCACAGATACGCAGTATTTT.

The chain couples TRBV7-9 to TRBJ2-3; the D gene is possibly TRBD2 (5 bases). Looked up from germline, CDR1 is SEHNR and CDR2 is FQNEAQ (reference sequence). The CDR3 extends over 13 amino acids. Trimming shortened V by 0 bases and J by 8 bases, and 9 bases separated the two germline ends. The CDR3 is CASSLALGSTQYF. The CDR3 coding sequence is TGTGCCAGCAGCTTAGCGCTTGGGAGTACGCAGTATTTT.

V is TRBV2 and J is TRBJ1-5; D gene unclear. Trimming removed 0 bases from V and 9 bases from J, with 12 bases in between. Germline assignment: CDR1 SNHLY and CDR2 FYNNEI. CDR3 length: 14 residues. This CDR3 reads CASSEAEGYGPQHF. The CDR3 coding sequence is TGTGCCAGCAGTGAAGCAGAGGGTTATGGGCCCCAGCATTTT.

The chain is built from TRBV4-1 and TRBJ1-5, with D uncertain. From germline, CDR1 is MGHRA and CDR2 YSYEKL. Trimming removed 2 bases at V and 1 base at J, with 9 bases between. The CDR3 consists of 15 residues. CDR3 amino acids: CASSQYQASNQPQHF. The CDR3 bases are TGCGCCAGCAGCCAATACCAGGCGAGCAATCAGCCCCAGCATTTT.

This clone was detected once. The chain joins TRBV5-1 to TRBJ2-7, with D perhaps matching TRBD1 (6 bases). The CDR3 runs to 12 residues. The germline V and J ends were trimmed by 4 bases and 4 bases, with 9 bases remaining between them. Germline V gene sequence: CDR1 SGHRS, CDR2 YFSETQ. CDR3 sequence reads: CASSDQGYEQYF. Written as DNA, the CDR3 is TGCGCCAGCAGCGATCAGGGGTACGAGCAGTACTTC.

The V and J genes are TRBV5-4 and TRBJ2-3, with 9 bases identical to TRBD2. Trimming took 5 bases from V and 1 from J; bases not matched to a gene: 2. The CDR3 has 14 amino acids. Germline V gene sequence: CDR1 SGHNT, CDR2 YYREEE (reference sequence). The CDR3 DNA follows: TGTGCCAGCAGGCCTAGCGGGGGCACAGATACGCAGTATTTT. Protein product: CASRPSGGTDTQYF.

This chain joins TRBV4-3 and TRBJ2-7; a weak D match, TRBD2 (5 bases). This CDR3 has 16 amino acids. V gave up 0 bases and J gave up 2 bases, with 14 bases separating them. Per the germline V gene, CDR1 is LGHNA and CDR2 is YSLEER. The chain's CDR3 is CASSQDEIHGAYEQYF. The CDR3 DNA sequence: TGCGCCAGCAGCCAAGATGAAATACACGGGGCCTACGAGCAGTACTTC.

The chain is built from TRBV2 and TRBJ2-7; 9 nucleotides line up with TRBD2. The CDR3 length is 15 residues. The V gene's germline CDR1 is SNHLY and CDR2 FYNNEI. V lost 0 bases to trimming and J lost 5 bases; unmatched junction nucleotides: 5. Written as DNA, the CDR3 is TGTGCCAGCAGTGAAGCTAGCGGGAGAACGCACGAGCAGTACTTC. Translating it yields CASSEASGRTHEQYF.

The chain employs TRBV4-2 and TRBJ1-3; D uncertain. Germline V gives CDR1 LGHNA, CDR2 YNFKEQ. V dropped 1 base and J dropped 4 bases, with 29 bases sitting between them. The CDR3 extends over 21 amino acids. The CDR3, as DNA: TGTGCCAGCAGCCAAGTGAGTCCCTCGGGTTCGGAGTCCGCTGGGGGAAACACCATATATTTT. It yields the protein CASSQVSPSGSESAGGNTIYF.

The CDR3 region is CASSLRASGRPSSYNEQFF. Here the CDR3 DNA reads TGTGCCAGCAGCTTGAGGGCTAGCGGGAGGCCCAGCTCCTACAATGAGCAGTTCTTC. The gene calls are TRBV7-7 and TRBJ2-1, with TRBD2 matching 11 bases. With V trimmed by 3 bases and J by 0 bases, 10 bases remained unmatched. Germline lookup yields CDR1 SSHAT and CDR2 FNYEAQ (reference sequence). The length of the CDR3 is 19 residues.

The V call is TRBV29-1, the J call TRBJ1-2; D is uncertain. This CDR3 region has 17 residues. Germline CDR1 and CDR2: SQVTM and ANQGSEA. Trimming pared 7 bases from V and 5 bases from J, leaving 29 bases between. In DNA form, the CDR3 reads TGCAGCGAAACGTGGGAGTGGCGCTCGAAAAACTTTTATGGCTACACCTTC. Protein product: CSETWEWRSKNFYGYTF.

This clone was counted a single time. The V and J genes are TRBV7-9 and TRBJ2-7, with D perhaps matching TRBD1 (6 bases). Germline CDR1 and CDR2: SEHNR and FQNEAQ (reference sequence). The CDR3 is made up of 16 amino acids. Trimming removed 5 bases at V and 7 bases at J, with 24 bases between. CDR3 loop: CASSLPPGTKSEEQYF. The CDR3 nucleotides are TGTGCCAGCAGCCTCCCCCCCGGGACAAAGTCGGAAGAGCAGTACTTC.

The rearrangement joins TRBV4-3 to TRBJ1-1; D is ambiguous. Trimming stripped 4 bases from V and 3 bases from J, with 12 bases between. Germline V CDR1 and CDR2: LGHNA, YSLEER. This CDR3 contains 14 residues. CDR3 nucleotides: TGCGCCAGCAGCCCATCGGGAACTGACACTGAAGCTTTCTTT. Amino acids: CASSPSGTDTEAFF.

This clone has a single count. The chain carries TRBV5-8 and TRBJ1-1; D is perhaps TRBD1 (6 bases). The ends were cut back, 4 bases at V and 8 bases at J, with 15 bases in the middle. The CDR3 length is 13 residues. The germline gives CDR1 SGHTS, CDR2 YDEGEE. CDR3 nucleotides: TGTGCCAGCAGCAGCACCTGGACAGCCGAAGCTTTCTTT. This codes for CASSSTWTAEAFF.

This CDR3 is CASRGAMNTEAFF. Written as DNA, the CDR3 is TGTGCCAGCAGGGGAGCTATGAACACTGAAGCTTTCTTT. The chain is built from TRBV2 and TRBJ1-1; D unclear. CDR1 SNHLY and CDR2 FYNNEI come from the germline V gene. The CDR3 length is 13 residues. V was trimmed by 6 bases and J by 0 bases, leaving 8 bases between them.

The J gene is TRBJ2-3, the V gene TRBV7-3, with TRBD2 identical over 9 bases. V was pared by 4 bases and J by 5 bases, with 10 bases of the junction left unmatched. This CDR3 is built from 16 residues. Germline CDR1 and CDR2: SGHTA and FQGTGA. DNA of the CDR3: TGTGCCAGCAGCTCGAGACGACTAGCGGTGGAAGATACGCAGTATTTT. It is translated as CASSSRRLAVEDTQYF.

V and J are TRBV2 and TRBJ2-5; 10 bases fit TRBD1. The CDR3 is 14 amino acids. J was trimmed by 4 bases and V by 6 bases; bases with no gene match: 5. From germline, CDR1 is SNHLY and CDR2 FYNNEI. The CDR3 reads CASRGQGPPETQYF. CDR3 DNA sequence: TGTGCCAGCAGGGGACAGGGGCCTCCAGAGACCCAGTACTTC.

The chain has TRBV7-3 and TRBJ2-1; 7 bases match TRBD1. This CDR3 is built from 18 residues. Trimming cost V 0 bases and J 5 bases; bases outside gene matches: 13. Germline V gene lookup returns CDR1 SGHTA and CDR2 FQGTGA. CDR3: CASSLTAAATGSHNEQFF. The CDR3 DNA is TGTGCCAGCAGCTTAACTGCTGCCGCGACAGGGTCCCACAATGAGCAGTTCTTC.

This rearrangement joins TRBV27 to TRBJ1-2; D is perhaps TRBD1 (6 bases). The V gene's germline CDR1 is MNHEY and CDR2 SMNVEV (reference sequence). V was shortened by 4 bases and J by 6 bases, with 12 bases between the two germline ends. This CDR3 is 13 amino acids long. The CDR3 protein is CASSSSGVDGYTF. The DNA for the CDR3 is TGTGCCAGCAGTTCATCAGGGGTTGATGGCTACACCTTC.